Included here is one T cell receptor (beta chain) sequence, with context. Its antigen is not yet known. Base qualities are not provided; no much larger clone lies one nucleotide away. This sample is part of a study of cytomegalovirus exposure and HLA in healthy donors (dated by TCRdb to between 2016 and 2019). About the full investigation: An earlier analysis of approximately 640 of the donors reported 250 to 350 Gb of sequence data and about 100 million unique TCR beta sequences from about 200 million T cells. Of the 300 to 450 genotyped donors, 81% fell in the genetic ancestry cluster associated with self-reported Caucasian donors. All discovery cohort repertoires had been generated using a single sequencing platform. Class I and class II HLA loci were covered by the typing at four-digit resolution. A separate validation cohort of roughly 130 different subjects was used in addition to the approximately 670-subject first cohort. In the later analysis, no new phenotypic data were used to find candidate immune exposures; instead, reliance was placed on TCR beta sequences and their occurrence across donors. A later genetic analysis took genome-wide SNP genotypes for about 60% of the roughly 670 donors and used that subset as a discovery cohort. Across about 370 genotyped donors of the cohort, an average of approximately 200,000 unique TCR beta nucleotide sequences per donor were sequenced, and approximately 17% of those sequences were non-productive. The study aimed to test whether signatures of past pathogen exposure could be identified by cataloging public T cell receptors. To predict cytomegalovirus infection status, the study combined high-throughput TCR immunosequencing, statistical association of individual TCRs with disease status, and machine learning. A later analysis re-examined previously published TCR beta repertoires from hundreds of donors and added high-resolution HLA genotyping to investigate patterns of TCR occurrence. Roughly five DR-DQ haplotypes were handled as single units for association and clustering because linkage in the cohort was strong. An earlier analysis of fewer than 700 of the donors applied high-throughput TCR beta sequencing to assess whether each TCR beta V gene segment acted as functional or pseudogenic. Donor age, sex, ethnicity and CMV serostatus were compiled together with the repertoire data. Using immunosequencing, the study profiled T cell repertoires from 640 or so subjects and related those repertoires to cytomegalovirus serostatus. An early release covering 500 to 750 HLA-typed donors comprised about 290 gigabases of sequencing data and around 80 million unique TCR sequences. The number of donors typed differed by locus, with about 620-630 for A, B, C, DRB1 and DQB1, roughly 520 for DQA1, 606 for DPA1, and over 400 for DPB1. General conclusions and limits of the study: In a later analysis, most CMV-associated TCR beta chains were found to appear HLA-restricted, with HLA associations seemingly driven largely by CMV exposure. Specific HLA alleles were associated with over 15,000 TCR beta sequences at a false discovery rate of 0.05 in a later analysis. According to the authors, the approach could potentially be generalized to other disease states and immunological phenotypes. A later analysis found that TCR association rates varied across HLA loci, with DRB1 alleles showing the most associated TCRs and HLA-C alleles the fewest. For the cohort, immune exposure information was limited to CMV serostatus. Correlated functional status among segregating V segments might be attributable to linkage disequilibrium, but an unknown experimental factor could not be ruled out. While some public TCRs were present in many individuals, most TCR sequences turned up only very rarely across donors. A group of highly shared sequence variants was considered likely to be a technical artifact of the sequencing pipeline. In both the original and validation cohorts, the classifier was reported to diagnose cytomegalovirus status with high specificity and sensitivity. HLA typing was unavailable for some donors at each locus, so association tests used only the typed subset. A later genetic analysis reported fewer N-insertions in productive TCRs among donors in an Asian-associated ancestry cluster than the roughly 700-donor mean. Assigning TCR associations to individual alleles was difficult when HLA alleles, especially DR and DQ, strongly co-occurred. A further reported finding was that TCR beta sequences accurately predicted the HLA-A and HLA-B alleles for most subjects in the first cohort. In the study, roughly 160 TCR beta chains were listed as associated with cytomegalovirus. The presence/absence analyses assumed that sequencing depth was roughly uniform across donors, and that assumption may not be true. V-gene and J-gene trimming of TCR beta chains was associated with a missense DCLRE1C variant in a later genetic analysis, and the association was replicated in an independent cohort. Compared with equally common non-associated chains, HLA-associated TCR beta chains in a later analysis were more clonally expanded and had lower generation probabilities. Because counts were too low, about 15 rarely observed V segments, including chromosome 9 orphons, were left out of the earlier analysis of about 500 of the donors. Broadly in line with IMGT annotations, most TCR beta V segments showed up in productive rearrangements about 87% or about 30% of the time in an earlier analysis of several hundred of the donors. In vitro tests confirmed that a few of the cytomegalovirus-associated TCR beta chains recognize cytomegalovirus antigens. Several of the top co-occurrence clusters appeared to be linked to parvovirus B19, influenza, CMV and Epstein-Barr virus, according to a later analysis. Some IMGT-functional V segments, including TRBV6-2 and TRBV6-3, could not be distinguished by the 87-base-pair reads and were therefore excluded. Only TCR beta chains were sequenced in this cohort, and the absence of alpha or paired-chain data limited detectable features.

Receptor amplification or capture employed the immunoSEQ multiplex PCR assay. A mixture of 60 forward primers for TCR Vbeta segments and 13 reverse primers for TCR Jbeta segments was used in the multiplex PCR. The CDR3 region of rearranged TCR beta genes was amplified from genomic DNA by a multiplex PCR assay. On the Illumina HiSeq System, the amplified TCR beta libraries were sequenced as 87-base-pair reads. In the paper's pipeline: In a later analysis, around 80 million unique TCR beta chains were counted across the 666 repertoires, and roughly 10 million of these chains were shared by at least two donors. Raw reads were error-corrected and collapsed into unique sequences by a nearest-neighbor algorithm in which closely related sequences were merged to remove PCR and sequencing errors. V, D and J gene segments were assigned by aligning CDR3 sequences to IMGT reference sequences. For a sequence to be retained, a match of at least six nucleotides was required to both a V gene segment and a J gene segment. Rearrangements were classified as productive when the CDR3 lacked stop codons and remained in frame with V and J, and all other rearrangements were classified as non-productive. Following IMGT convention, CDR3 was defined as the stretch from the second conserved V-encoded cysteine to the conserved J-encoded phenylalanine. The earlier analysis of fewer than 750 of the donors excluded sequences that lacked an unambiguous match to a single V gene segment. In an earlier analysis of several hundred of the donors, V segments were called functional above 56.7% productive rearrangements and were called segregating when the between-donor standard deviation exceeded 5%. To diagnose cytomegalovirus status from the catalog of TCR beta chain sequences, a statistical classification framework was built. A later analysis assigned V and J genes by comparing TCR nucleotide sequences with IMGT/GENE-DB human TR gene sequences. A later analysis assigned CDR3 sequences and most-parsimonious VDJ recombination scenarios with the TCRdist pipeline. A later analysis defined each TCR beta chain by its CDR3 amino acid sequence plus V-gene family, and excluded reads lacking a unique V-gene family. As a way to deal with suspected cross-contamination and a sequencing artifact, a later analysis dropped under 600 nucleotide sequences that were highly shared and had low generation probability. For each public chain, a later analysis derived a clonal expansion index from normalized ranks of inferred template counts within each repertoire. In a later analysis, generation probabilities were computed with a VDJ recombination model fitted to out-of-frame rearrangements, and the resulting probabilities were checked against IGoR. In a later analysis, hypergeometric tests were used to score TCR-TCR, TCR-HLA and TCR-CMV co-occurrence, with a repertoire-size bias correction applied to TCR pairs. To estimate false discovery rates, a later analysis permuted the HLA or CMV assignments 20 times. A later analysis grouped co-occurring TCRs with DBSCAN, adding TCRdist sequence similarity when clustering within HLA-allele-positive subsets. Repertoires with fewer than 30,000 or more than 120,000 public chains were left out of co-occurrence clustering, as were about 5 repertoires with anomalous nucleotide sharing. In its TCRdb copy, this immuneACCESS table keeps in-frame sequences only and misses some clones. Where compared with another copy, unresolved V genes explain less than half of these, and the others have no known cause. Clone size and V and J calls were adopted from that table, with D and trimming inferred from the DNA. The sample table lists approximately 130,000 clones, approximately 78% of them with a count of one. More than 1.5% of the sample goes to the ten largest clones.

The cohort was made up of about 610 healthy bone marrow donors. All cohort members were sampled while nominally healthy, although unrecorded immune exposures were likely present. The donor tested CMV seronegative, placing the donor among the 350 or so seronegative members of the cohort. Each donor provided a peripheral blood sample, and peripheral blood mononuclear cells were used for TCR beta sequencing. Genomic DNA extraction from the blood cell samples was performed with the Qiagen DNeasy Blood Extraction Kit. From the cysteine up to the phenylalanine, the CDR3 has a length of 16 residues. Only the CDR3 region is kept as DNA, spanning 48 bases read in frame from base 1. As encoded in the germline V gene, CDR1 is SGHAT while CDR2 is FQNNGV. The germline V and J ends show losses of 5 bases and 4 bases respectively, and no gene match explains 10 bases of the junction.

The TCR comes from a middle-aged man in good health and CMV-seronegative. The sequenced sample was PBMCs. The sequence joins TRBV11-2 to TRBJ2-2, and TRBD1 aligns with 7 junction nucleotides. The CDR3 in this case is CASSREGAASTGELFF. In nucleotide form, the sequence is TGTGCCAGCAGCCGCGAGGGGGCCGCGAGCACCGGGGAGCTGTTTTTT.